This T cell receptor (beta chain) was profiled in a study of T cells in Graves' hyperthyroidism and ophthalmopathy. Disease duration under 2 months; hyperthyroidism patients were aged 18 to 65. Any patient presenting with uncontrolled infection, other autoimmune disease, pregnancy or lactation was left out. The diagnoses drew upon clinical symptoms, serum thyroxine and TRAb, thyroid ultrasound and orbital computed tomography. V was clipped by 6 bases and J by 4 bases; unmatched bases: 10. From germline, CDR1 is DFQATT and CDR2 SNEGSKA (reference sequence). The CDR3 consists of 14 residues. RNA transcripts were the template for amplifying TCR beta CDR3 regions. HTBI primers were employed in a first-round RT-PCR of the TCR CDR3. TCRdb re-called the multiplex PCR reads with MiXCR, one entry per CDR3 protein. The sample has approximately 590,000 distinct CDR3 sequences, approximately 14% seen once. To note about this clonotype: Its antigen is currently unknown.

The study's findings and limits: Ophthalmopathy was distinguished from stable hyperthyroidism by 13 V-J signatures.

J is TRBJ2-7 and V is TRBV20-1; TRBD2 agrees at 9 bases. This receptor was taken from a woman in her twenties or thirties with Graves' hyperthyroidism. Sequencing was done on a sample of blood. CDR3: CSATIAGVRYEQYF. The CDR3 DNA sequence: TGCAGTGCAACTATAGCGGGAGTTAGGTACGAGCAGTACTTC.